The 4 T cell receptor beta chains reported below all come from one sample, sequenced in a study of graft-versus-host responses after intestinal transplantation. Profiled with immunoSEQ multiplex PCR; TCRdb holds only in-frame clones, not every one. The table shows roughly 99,000 clones, with roughly 87% occurring only once. Antigen specificity for these receptors is unknown. Sequencing was performed on unstimulated CD4+ T cells sorted from spleen or lymph node cells, taken before transplant. These receptors were collected from a human donor who was the organ donor for an intestinal transplant.

The CDR3 region has the DNA TGTGCCAGTACCGGGGGGGTGACAGATACGCAGTATTTT. This sequence encodes CASTGGVTDTQYF. J is TRBJ2-3 and V is TRBV19; 8 bases are shared with TRBD2. Germline CDR1 is LNHDA and CDR2 is SQIVND (reference sequence). The trim removed 7 bases at V and 3 bases at J, leaving 3 bases unmatched. CDR3 length: 13 residues.

The chain employs TRBV6-5 and TRBJ2-4; TRBD2 matches 8 bases. The CDR3 is made up of 14 amino acids. CDR1 is MNHEY and CDR2 is SVGAGI in the germline V gene. The junction had 1 base not matched to a gene; V was cut back by 6 bases and J by 0 bases. The CDR3 protein is CASSGGVAKNIQYF. CDR3 bases: TGTGCCAGCAGCGGGGGGGTAGCCAAAAACATTCAGTACTTC.

The CDR3 DNA follows: TGTGCCAGCAGACTAATCATCACAGATACGCAGTATTTT. Translated: CASRLIITDTQYF. The chain employs TRBV6-6 and TRBJ2-3; D is ambiguous. The CDR3 runs to 13 residues. CDR1 and CDR2 (germline): MNHNY, SVGAGI (reference sequence). Trimming stripped 6 bases from V and 2 bases from J, with 9 bases between.

The CDR3 nucleotides read TGTGCCAGCAGCGTTTCCTGGGAAGAGACCCAGTACTTC. Translated, it gives CASSVSWEETQYF. This chain connects TRBV9 to TRBJ2-5, with D unresolved. Germline assignment: CDR1 SGDLS and CDR2 YYNGEE. Trimming left V 2 bases short and J 3 bases short, with 8 bases between. The CDR3 consists of 13 residues.